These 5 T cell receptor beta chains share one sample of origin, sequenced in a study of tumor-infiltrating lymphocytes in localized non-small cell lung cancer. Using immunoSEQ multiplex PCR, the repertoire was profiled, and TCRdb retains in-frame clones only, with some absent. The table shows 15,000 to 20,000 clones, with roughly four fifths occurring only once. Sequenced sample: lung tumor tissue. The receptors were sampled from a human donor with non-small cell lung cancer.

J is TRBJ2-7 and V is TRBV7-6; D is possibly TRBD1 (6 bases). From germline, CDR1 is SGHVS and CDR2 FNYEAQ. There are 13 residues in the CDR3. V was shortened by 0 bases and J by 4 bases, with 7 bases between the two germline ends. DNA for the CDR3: TGTGCCAGCAGCTTAGCGCAGGGGTACGAGCAGTACTTC. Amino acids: CASSLAQGYEQYF.

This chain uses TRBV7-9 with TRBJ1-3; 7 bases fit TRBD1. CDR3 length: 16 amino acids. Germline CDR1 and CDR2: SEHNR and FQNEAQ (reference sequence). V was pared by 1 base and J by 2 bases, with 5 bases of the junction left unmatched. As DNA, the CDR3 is TGTGCCAGCAGCTTAGGGGCCGGGACAGCTGGAAACACCATATATTTT. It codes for CASSLGAGTAGNTIYF.

The DNA for the CDR3 is TGCGCCAGCAGCGATAATAATTCACCCCTCCACTTT. Amino acids: CASSDNNSPLHF. The rearrangement uses TRBV5-1 and TRBJ1-6, with no clear D. Germline V gives CDR1 SGHRS, CDR2 YFSETQ. The CDR3 has 12 residues. Trimming cost V 4 bases and J 5 bases, with 4 bases left between them.

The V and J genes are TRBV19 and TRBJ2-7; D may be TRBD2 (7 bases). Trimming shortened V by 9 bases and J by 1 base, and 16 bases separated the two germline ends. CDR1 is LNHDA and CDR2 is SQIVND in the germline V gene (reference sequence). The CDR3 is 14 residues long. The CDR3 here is CASKRGRESYEQYF. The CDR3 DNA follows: TGTGCCAGCAAGAGGGGGAGGGAATCCTACGAGCAGTACTTC.

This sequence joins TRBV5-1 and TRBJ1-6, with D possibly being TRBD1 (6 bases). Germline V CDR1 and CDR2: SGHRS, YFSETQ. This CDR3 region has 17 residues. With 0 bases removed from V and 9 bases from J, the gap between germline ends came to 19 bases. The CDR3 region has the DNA TGCGCCAGCAGCTTGGAAGGGGGGGGCGGAGTAAGTTCACCCCTCCACTTT. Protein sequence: CASSLEGGGGVSSPLHF.